Listed here are 26 T cell receptor beta chains from one sample, sequenced in a study of CD8 T cells in ankylosing spondylitis. One entry per CDR3 protein, called by TCRdb with MiXCR from the 5' RACE reads. The sample has about 190,000 distinct CDR3 sequences, under 15% seen once. The sequencing sample was made of blood, either unsorted or a sorted T cell fraction (not recorded which). These TCRs come from a female donor with ankylosing spondylitis or in good health (not recorded which).

This clonotype was detected once. A much larger clonotype is one base distant, so this may be a read error. The genes are TRBV7-2 and TRBJ2-6; 7 nucleotides agree with TRBD1. The J segment lost 4 bases and the V segment lost 4 bases, leaving 4 bases of the junction unmatched. From germline, CDR1 is SGHTA and CDR2 FQGNSA. The CDR3 totals 15 residues. CDR3 nucleotide sequence: TGTGCCAGCAGCTCGACAGGGACCGGGGCCAACGTCCTGACTTTC. Protein: CASSSTGTGANVLTF.

V and J are TRBV7-2 and TRBJ2-7; D may be TRBD2 (5 bases). Germline V gene data show CDR1 as SGHTA and CDR2 as FQGNSA. V was cut by 4 bases and J by 1 base, with 14 bases left in between. The CDR3 length is 15 residues. The CDR3 reads CASSSRGGPSYEQYF. In DNA, the CDR3 is TGTGCCAGCAGCTCCCGTGGCGGGCCGTCCTACGAGCAGTACTTC.

This clonotype has at least ten counts. The V and J genes are TRBV12-3 or TRBV12-4 and TRBJ1-2, with unresolved D. Deletions cut 3 bases from V and 2 bases from J, with 7 bases between. The CDR3 spans 13 residues. The CDR3 sequence is CASSFTANYGYTF. Written as DNA, the CDR3 is TGTGCCAGCAGTTTTACGGCGAACTATGGCTACACCTTC.

The chain links TRBV5-1 to TRBJ2-3; 8 nucleotides agree with TRBD2. This CDR3 region has 15 residues. V gave up 0 bases and J gave up 6 bases; unmatched junction bases: 6. Germline CDR1 is SGHRS and CDR2 is YFSETQ. The CDR3: CASSLVSGIADTQYF. The CDR3 DNA reads as TGCGCCAGCAGCTTGGTTAGCGGGATAGCGGATACGCAGTATTTT.

This clonotype came up many times. This CDR3 reads CASKTGSYGNQPQHF. The CDR3 DNA reads TGTGCCAGCAAAACAGGAAGTTATGGCAATCAGCCCCAGCATTTT. The genes are TRBV12-3 or TRBV12-4 and TRBJ1-5; TRBD1 is a possible D gene (5 bases). This CDR3 has 15 amino acids. Trimming removed 7 bases at V and 2 bases at J, with 15 bases between.

V is TRBV6-2 or TRBV6-3 and J is TRBJ2-7; TRBD1 might be the D (6 bases). Trimming took off 6 bases at V and 4 bases at J, with 10 bases between the two ends. Germline V lookup: CDR1 MNHEY, CDR2 SVGEGT. CDR3 length: 12 amino acids. The CDR3 bases are TGTGCCAGCAGAACAGGGTCTTACGAGCAGTACTTC. This codes for CASRTGSYEQYF.

Concerning this clonotype itself: This may come from a read error, since a much larger clone is one base off. The rearrangement uses TRBV6-1 and TRBJ1-1; D is uncertain. V dropped 6 bases and J dropped 6 bases, with 14 bases sitting between them. The CDR3 runs 13 residues. Germline V gene data show CDR1 as MNHNS and CDR2 as SASEGT. The CDR3 loop reads CASSMTHNAEAFF. CDR3 DNA sequence: TGTGCCAGCAGCATGACACACAACGCTGAAGCTTTCTTT.

In its sample, this clonotype was seen many times. V usage is TRBV20-1 and J usage is TRBJ2-1; 7 bases are a match to TRBD2. The CDR3 is 14 residues long. V lost 1 base to trimming and J lost 4 bases; unmatched junction nucleotides: 4. In germline, CDR1 is DFQATT, CDR2 SNEGSKA (reference sequence). DNA of the CDR3: TGCAGTGCTAGAGGTCTAGCGGAGTACAATGAGCAGTTCTTC. It encodes CSARGLAEYNEQFF.

This clonotype was recorded at least ten times. Here the CDR3 DNA reads TGCGCCAGCAGCCAAGTGACCGGGACAGGGGGGGATGAGCAGTTCTTC. Translation: CASSQVTGTGGDEQFF. The chain employs TRBV4-3 and TRBJ2-1; 11 nucleotides line up with TRBD1. The CDR3 has 16 residues. Germline V gives CDR1 LGHNA, CDR2 YSLEER. Trimming at V came to 1 base and at J to 8 bases, leaving 7 bases not matched to a gene.

This clonotype was observed a handful of times. The chain joins TRBV7-2 to TRBJ2-3; D might be TRBD1 or TRBD2, each matching 5 bases. Germline V gives CDR1 SGHTA, CDR2 FQGNSA. V was pared by 4 bases and J by 6 bases, with 14 bases between. This CDR3 contains 14 residues. CDR3 in amino acids: CASSSGTPPDTQYF. The CDR3 nucleotides are TGTGCCAGCAGCTCCGGGACCCCGCCTGATACGCAGTATTTT.

This clonotype was observed at least ten times. The chain couples TRBV30 to TRBJ2-1, with 15 nucleotides matching TRBD2. Germline V gives CDR1 GTSNPN, CDR2 SVGIG (reference sequence). This CDR3 is 14 amino acids long. Trimming removed 7 bases from V and 5 bases from J; junction bases left unmatched: 3. Here the CDR3 DNA reads TGTGCCTTGAGGACTAGCGGGAGGGACAATGAGCAGTTCTTC. This gives the protein CALRTSGRDNEQFF.

This clonotype has at least ten counts. The rearrangement links TRBV5-1 to TRBJ2-2; a possible D gene is TRBD1 (5 bases). V was trimmed by 0 bases and J by 0 bases, leaving 9 bases between them. The V gene's germline CDR1 is SGHRS and CDR2 YFSETQ. The CDR3 is 16 residues long. The chain's CDR3 is CASSLDPTANTGELFF. The CDR3 DNA follows: TGCGCCAGCAGCTTGGATCCGACAGCGAACACCGGGGAGCTGTTTTTT.

The J gene is TRBJ2-3, the V gene TRBV9, with 10 bases that match TRBD1. This CDR3 spans 15 amino acids. Germline V gene lookup returns CDR1 SGDLS and CDR2 YYNGEE. Trimming at V came to 2 bases and at J to 6 bases, leaving 6 bases not matched to a gene. The CDR3, as DNA: TGTGCCAGCAGCGTGAAGGACAGGGGGGGGGATACGCAGTATTTT. Encoded protein: CASSVKDRGGDTQYF.

This clonotype was seen ten or more times. The rearrangement joins TRBV21-1 to TRBJ2-1; the listed D gene, TRBD2, was not tested against the DNA. TRBV21-1 is an annotated pseudogene. This CDR3 is 16 amino acids long. This chain's CDR3 is CASSKVELAGSNEQFF. As DNA, the CDR3 is TGTGCCAGCAGCAAAGTTGAACTAGCGGGATCAAATGAGCAGTTCTTC.

This clonotype was observed a handful of times. The chain couples TRBV19 to TRBJ2-2; D perhaps matches TRBD2 (6 bases). The CDR3 sequence is 13 residues long. Deletions cut 4 bases from V and 4 bases from J, with 7 bases between. CDR1 and CDR2 from the germline V gene are LNHDA and SQIVND (reference sequence). CDR3 sequence (DNA): TGTGCCAGTAGTAGGGGACTCACCGGGGAGCTGTTTTTT. Translating it yields CASSRGLTGELFF.

This clonotype was counted many times. The chain links TRBV5-1 to TRBJ2-1; 8 bases are a match to TRBD2. In germline, CDR1 is SGHRS, CDR2 YFSETQ. The V and J ends lost 7 bases and 7 bases, in that order; junction bases with no gene match: 10. The CDR3 spans 14 residues. CDR3 sequence: CASRGRGGGNEQFF. Written as DNA, the CDR3 is TGCGCCAGCCGCGGAAGGGGCGGGGGGAATGAGCAGTTCTTC.

This clonotype has only one observation. This sequence joins TRBV15 and TRBJ2-1; 9 bases map to TRBD2. CDR3 size: 19 residues. Germline CDR1 LNHNV, CDR2 YYDKDF (reference sequence). The V gene end was trimmed by 1 base and the J gene end by 0 bases; junction bases not matched to a gene: 10. The CDR3 loop reads CATSRVAGVSQSSYNEQFF. CDR3 nucleotides: TGTGCCACCAGCAGAGTAGCGGGAGTGTCCCAGAGCTCCTACAATGAGCAGTTCTTC. The entire variable domain, with the rest obtained from reference TRBV15 and TRBJ2-1, is as follows: DAMVIQNPRYQVTQFGKPVTLSCSQTLNHNVMYWYQQKSSQAPKLLFHYYDKDFNNEADTPDNFQSRRPNTSFCFLDIRSPGLGDTAMYLCATSRVAGVSQSSYNEQFFGPGTRLTVL.

With regard to this clonotype: A much more abundant neighbour one base away suggests this may be a read error. The rearrangement links TRBV6-1 to TRBJ2-1; TRBD2 might be the D (7 bases). CDR1 MNHNS and CDR2 SASEGT come from the germline V gene. Trimming cost V 3 bases and J 5 bases, with 14 bases left between them. The CDR3 loop spans 15 amino acids. The CDR3 is CASSDGGQSHNEQFF. The CDR3 DNA reads TGTGCCAGCAGTGACGGGGGGCAAAGCCACAATGAGCAGTTCTTC.

At least ten counts were recorded for this clonotype. The chain recombines TRBV20-1 with TRBJ2-1; 9 bases line up with TRBD2. J lost 8 bases, V lost 6 bases, and 20 bases had no gene match. Germline loops: CDR1 DFQATT, CDR2 SNEGSKA (reference sequence). This CDR3 is 17 amino acids long. The CDR3 reads CSAQNLGSGSPHHEQFF. CDR3 nucleotide sequence: TGCAGTGCCCAAAACCTCGGTAGCGGGAGTCCCCACCATGAGCAGTTCTTC.

This clonotype was detected many times. This chain connects TRBV29-1 to TRBJ2-1; 9 bases line up with TRBD2. This CDR3 spans 13 amino acids. From germline, CDR1 is SQVTM and CDR2 ANQGSEA. The V segment lost 4 bases and the J segment 4 bases; nucleotides outside the gene matches: 2. CDR3 sequence reads: CSVGLAGYNEQFF. The DNA for the CDR3 is TGCAGCGTTGGGCTAGCGGGATACAATGAGCAGTTCTTC.

The table lists this clonotype with many counts. V usage is TRBV12-3 or TRBV12-4 and J usage is TRBJ2-7, with TRBD1 identical over 8 bases. The CDR3 runs 15 residues. Germline trimming cut 4 bases from V and 2 bases from J; bases unmatched to any gene: 7. DNA for the CDR3: TGTGCCAGCAGTTCCAACCGGGACAGGACCTACGAGCAGTACTTC. This translates into CASSSNRDRTYEQYF.

A word on this clonotype: This may be a read error: a much more frequent sequence differs by one nucleotide. The chain recombines TRBV6-2 or TRBV6-3 with TRBJ1-1, with D possibly matching TRBD1 (6 bases). Trimming pared 10 bases from V and 2 bases from J, leaving 20 bases between. The CDR3 consists of 15 residues. Looked up from germline, CDR1 is MNHEY and CDR2 is SVGEGT. This chain's CDR3 is CAINRVGQPNTEAFF. CDR3 nucleotide sequence: TGTGCCATCAACAGGGTCGGACAGCCTAACACTGAAGCTTTCTTT.

This clonotype has just a few counts. CDR3: CASSQDPQTARETQYF. CDR3 DNA sequence: TGTGCCAGCAGCCAAGATCCCCAAACTGCGCGGGAGACCCAGTACTTC. The rearrangement joins TRBV4-2 to TRBJ2-5; D is uncertain. V lost 0 bases, J lost 5 bases, and 16 bases lay in between. The germline gives CDR1 LGHNA, CDR2 YNFKEQ. The CDR3 consists of 16 residues.

There are many counts of this clonotype. The V gene is TRBV20-1, the J gene TRBJ1-1; 7 bases align to TRBD1. Germline CDR1 is DFQATT and CDR2 is SNEGSKA (reference sequence). The CDR3 is 14 residues long. The J segment lost 3 bases and the V segment lost 5 bases, leaving 9 bases of the junction unmatched. CDR3 region: CSALGARGDTEAFF. CDR3 nucleotide sequence: TGCAGTGCTCTGGGCGCCAGGGGGGACACTGAAGCTTTCTTT.

To note about this clonotype: At one boundary the junction diverges from the germline segment, which might be a read error. The rearrangement links TRBV27 to TRBJ2-4; TRBD1 agrees at 7 bases. The CDR3 consists of 15 residues. The V gene's germline CDR1 is MNHEY and CDR2 SMNVEV (reference sequence). CDR3 sequence reads: CVSSVAGTVRNIQYF. In DNA, the CDR3 is TGTGTCAGCAGTGTAGCCGGGACAGTAAGGAACATTCAGTACTTC.

This clonotype was seen a handful of times. V gene TRBV5-1 combines with J gene TRBJ2-1, with D hard to call. The length of the CDR3 is 13 residues. The germline V gene encodes CDR1 SGHRS and CDR2 YFSETQ. V was trimmed by 4 bases and J by 4 bases, leaving 9 bases between them. The chain's CDR3 is CASSQASYNEQFF. The CDR3 DNA reads as TGCGCCAGCAGCCAGGCCAGTTACAATGAGCAGTTCTTC.